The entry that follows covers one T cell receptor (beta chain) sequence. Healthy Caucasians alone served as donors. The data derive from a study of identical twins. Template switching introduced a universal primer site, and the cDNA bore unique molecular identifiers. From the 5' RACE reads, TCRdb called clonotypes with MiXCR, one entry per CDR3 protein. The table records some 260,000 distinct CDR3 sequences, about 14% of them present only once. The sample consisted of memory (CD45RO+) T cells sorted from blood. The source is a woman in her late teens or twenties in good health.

The CDR3 is CASSLSEYNEQFF. DNA for the CDR3: TGTGCCAGCAGTTTGAGCGAGTACAATGAGCAGTTCTTC. The V and J genes are TRBV12-3 or TRBV12-4 and TRBJ2-1; D is unresolved. The CDR3 covers 13 residues. Trimming pared 3 bases from V and 4 bases from J, leaving 7 bases between.